The present T cell receptor (beta chain) was sequenced within a study of shared clonotypes between healthy human individuals. TCRdb keeps only in-frame clones here, not all; method: immunoSEQ multiplex PCR. The sample carries over a million clones, approximately 98.5% recorded once. CDR3 length: 16 amino acids. CDR1 and CDR2 from the germline V gene are SGHAT and FQNNGV. Trimming at V came to 5 bases and at J to 5 bases, leaving 8 bases not matched to a gene. The rearrangement joins TRBV11-2 to TRBJ2-3; 12 bases fit TRBD2. Sequenced material: naive CD4+ T cells sorted from blood. Documented subset: CD45RA+ positively selected. The sequence was collected from a man aged 25-45 years in good health. The CDR3 DNA reads as TGTGCCAGCAGCCAGACTAGCGGGAGTAGGAGAGATACGCAGTATTTT. It codes for CASSQTSGSRRDTQYF.